The TCR beta chain described here comes from a study of Ad26.COV2.S vaccination and SARS-CoV-2 variants. Study-wide background: Trial arm assignment for the donor was COV1001 Ad26.COV2.S. Once, or twice with 56 days between doses, Ad26.COV2.S was given intramuscularly.

Generated by immunoSEQ multiplex PCR, the TCRdb table keeps only in-frame clones and is missing some. The data hold hundreds of thousands of clones, with about 90% observed a single time. Study-wide points: There was reportedly substantial breadth in spike-specific CD8+ and CD4+ T cell responses after vaccination. There was a possibility that the TCR breadth and depth analyses underestimated total T cell responses.

Concerning this clone: Its antigen is unknown.

CDR1 and CDR2 from the germline V gene are LNHDA and SQIVND (reference sequence). V was cut by 3 bases and J by 11 bases, with 20 bases left in between. This CDR3 has 15 amino acids. Treatment described: some 20 received Ad26.COV2.S at low or high dose, single or two shots; roughly 5 received placebo; per-sample allocation not given. The investigators took samples on day 63 after the first vaccine or placebo injection. Specimen: peripheral blood, collected in a trial of Ad26.COV2.S vaccine versus placebo. V gene TRBV19 combines with J gene TRBJ1-5; maybe TRBD1 (5 bases). The receptor was isolated from a person aged 18-65 years who received the Ad26.COV2.S COVID-19 vaccine or a placebo. CDR3 protein: CASSMERQAPGSQHF. In DNA, the CDR3 is TGTGCCAGTAGTATGGAGAGGCAGGCCCCAGGGTCCCAGCATTTT.